The 32 T cell receptor beta chains reported below all come from one sample, sequenced in a study of blood T cell repertoires in COVID-19. The data were produced by immunoSEQ multiplex PCR, yet TCRdb's version contains in-frame clones alone and is incomplete. The repertoire includes about 140,000 clones, approximately 82% of them detected once, and approximately 10% sits in the top ten. The sample taken for sequencing was peripheral blood. Receptors were obtained from a man aged 55 to 70 who had recovered from COVID-19.

The table lists this clone with a few counts. The chain carries TRBV19 and TRBJ2-1, with D possibly being TRBD2 (6 bases). The germline gives CDR1 LNHDA, CDR2 SQIVND (reference sequence). The CDR3 totals 15 residues. The V end lost 5 bases, the J end lost 7 bases, and 18 bases lay between the germline ends. Here the CDR3 reads CASSPQKGAGNEQFF. The CDR3 DNA reads TGTGCCAGTAGTCCTCAGAAGGGCGCGGGGAATGAGCAGTTCTTC.

This chain links TRBV11-3 with TRBJ1-1; weak D call: TRBD1 (5 bases). The CDR3 sequence is 13 residues long. V was clipped by 4 bases and J by 9 bases, with 15 bases between them. Germline V gene lookup returns CDR1 SGHNT and CDR2 YENEEA. CDR3 DNA: TGTGCCAGCAGCTCGAGCCCACAGGCCAAAGCTTTCTTT. Amino acid sequence: CASSSSPQAKAFF.

The rearrangement joins TRBV5-1 to TRBJ1-4; no firm D call. The CDR3 has 14 residues. CDR1 and CDR2 from the germline V gene are SGHRS and YFSETQ. Trimming pared 7 bases from V and 1 base from J, leaving 11 bases between. CDR3 sequence reads: CASASGRTNEKLFF. For the CDR3, the DNA is TGCGCCAGCGCATCAGGCAGAACTAATGAAAAACTGTTTTTT.

This clone was detected a few times. V and J are TRBV5-1 and TRBJ2-5; D not certain. Trimming shortened V by 3 bases and J by 5 bases, and 14 bases separated the two germline ends. CDR1 SGHRS and CDR2 YFSETQ come from the germline V gene. This CDR3 spans 14 amino acids. CDR3 sequence: CASSSVAGVETQYF. For the CDR3, the DNA is TGCGCCAGCAGCTCCGTGGCCGGAGTCGAGACCCAGTACTTC.

The chain couples TRBV19 to TRBJ2-7, with TRBD1 matching 7 bases. CDR1 and CDR2 (germline): LNHDA, SQIVND (reference sequence). This CDR3 contains 13 residues. The ends lost 8 bases at V and 6 bases at J; junction bases unmatched: 10. The CDR3 is CASRNRGSGEQYF. The CDR3 DNA is TGTGCCAGTCGCAACAGGGGTTCTGGCGAGCAGTACTTC.

The chain has TRBV27 and TRBJ2-2; 10 bases are shared with TRBD1. The CDR3 contains 17 residues. Germline loops: CDR1 MNHEY, CDR2 SMNVEV (reference sequence). J lost 7 bases, V lost 1 base, and 9 bases had no gene match. In DNA, the CDR3 is TGTGCCAGCAGTTTATGGGCCATGACAGGGGGCGGCGGGGAGCTGTTTTTT. Amino acid sequence: CASSLWAMTGGGGELFF.

This chain links TRBV5-4 with TRBJ1-1, with D perhaps matching TRBD1 (5 bases). This CDR3 comprises 13 residues. Deletions cut 5 bases from V and 2 bases from J, with 10 bases between. Germline loops: CDR1 SGHNT, CDR2 YYREEE (reference sequence). The CDR3 nucleotides read TGTGCCAGCAGAACGGGGGGAAACACTGAAGCTTTCTTT. Amino acids: CASRTGGNTEAFF.

The J gene is TRBJ2-7, the V gene TRBV19; 8 bases agree with TRBD1. Germline-derived CDR1 and CDR2 are LNHDA and SQIVND (reference sequence). V dropped 4 bases and J dropped 2; count of bases not matched to a gene: 4. The CDR3 extends over 14 amino acids. The CDR3 DNA reads TGTGCCAGTAGTACGGGACAGGACCCCTACGAGCAGTACTTC. Its translation is CASSTGQDPYEQYF.

V usage is TRBV5-6 and J usage is TRBJ2-7; possible D gene TRBD1, 6 bases. The V gene's germline CDR1 is SGHDT and CDR2 YYEEEE. Trimming took off 2 bases at V and 2 bases at J, with 11 bases between the two ends. The CDR3 loop spans 14 amino acids. The DNA for the CDR3 is TGTGCCAGCAGCTTCAGAGGGGGAACCTACGAGCAGTACTTC. This codes for CASSFRGGTYEQYF.

The rearrangement links TRBV5-6 to TRBJ2-7; TRBD1 matches at 9 bases. Unmatched junction bases numbered 2, after V lost 4 bases and J lost 6 bases. This CDR3 is 12 amino acids long. In germline, CDR1 is SGHDT, CDR2 YYEEEE. The chain's CDR3 is CASSPDRGEQYF. CDR3 bases: TGTGCCAGCAGCCCGGACAGGGGCGAGCAGTACTTC.

This clone was detected only once. This rearrangement joins TRBV7-2 to TRBJ1-2; the D is unclear. The CDR3 consists of 12 residues. V lost 10 bases and J 4 bases, leaving 13 bases between the germline ends. Per germline, CDR1 SGHTA and CDR2 FQGNSA. DNA of the CDR3: TGTGCCACCGGGGTCGAGGGCTATGGCTACACCTTC. This encodes CATGVEGYGYTF.

This clone occurred a few times. The chain is built from TRBV9 and TRBJ1-2; maybe TRBD1 (6 bases). V lost 0 bases to trimming and J lost 5 bases, with 14 bases between them. There are 15 residues in the CDR3. Germline-derived CDR1 and CDR2 are SGDLS and YYNGEE. CDR3 DNA: TGTGCCAGCAGCGTAGCTTCAGGGGTTGGTTATGGCTACACCTTC. Translation gives CASSVASGVGYGYTF. Full variable domain (outside the CDR3, taken from reference TRBV9 and TRBJ1-2): DSGVTQTPKHLITATGQRVTLRCSPRSGDLSVYWYQQSLDQGLQFLIQYYNGEERAKGNILERFSAQQFPDLHSELNLSSLELGDSALYFCASSVASGVGYGYTFGSGTRLTVV.

This clone came up a few times. The J gene is TRBJ1-1, the V gene TRBV2; D uncertain. This CDR3 is built from 16 residues. The germline CDR1 and CDR2 sequences are SNHLY and FYNNEI. Trimming pared 1 base from V and 1 base from J, leaving 13 bases between. CDR3 protein: CASSEGAGRQNTEAFF. DNA for the CDR3: TGTGCCAGCAGTGAAGGGGCGGGCAGACAGAACACTGAAGCTTTCTTT.

The V call is TRBV5-5, the J call TRBJ2-1; 8 positions agree with TRBD1. The trim removed 4 bases at V and 5 bases at J, leaving 8 bases unmatched. Germline CDR1 reads SGHKS; CDR2 reads YYEKEE (reference sequence). The CDR3 loop spans 15 amino acids. CDR3 DNA: TGTGCCAGCAGCATGGGGACCAGGGGGCACAATGAGCAGTTCTTC. Translation: CASSMGTRGHNEQFF. The whole variable domain, filled in from reference TRBV5-5 and TRBJ2-1, reads DAGVTQSPTHLIKTRGQQVTLRCSPISGHKSVSWYQQVLGQGPQFIFQYYEKEERGRGNFPDRFSARQFPNYSSELNVNALLLGDSALYLCASSMGTRGHNEQFFGPGTRLTVL.

This chain uses TRBV6-5 with TRBJ1-5; 8 bases are shared with TRBD1. The CDR3 totals 14 residues. Germline CDR1 is MNHEY and CDR2 is SVGAGI. Losses at the gene ends were 8 bases for V and 6 bases for J; bases not matched to a gene: 9. In nucleotides, the CDR3 is TGTGCCAGCGGACGGGACAGGCCACCTCAGCCCCAGCATTTT. Translated, it gives CASGRDRPPQPQHF.

V is TRBV2 and J is TRBJ1-5; D unclear. V shed 4 bases and J shed 0 bases, with 10 bases lying between them. This CDR3 has 15 residues. Per germline, CDR1 SNHLY and CDR2 FYNNEI. The CDR3 sequence: CASSASTNSNQPQHF. CDR3 DNA sequence: TGTGCCAGCAGTGCCAGTACAAATAGCAATCAGCCCCAGCATTTT.

The rearrangement links TRBV28 to TRBJ2-7, with 7 bases lining up with TRBD1. The length of the CDR3 is 14 residues. Germline V gives CDR1 MDHEN, CDR2 SYDVKM. With V trimmed by 6 bases and J by 5 bases, 10 bases remained unmatched. As DNA, the CDR3 is TGTGCCAGCAGGGGGACAGCCTTGGGTAACGAGCAGTACTTC. Translated, it gives CASRGTALGNEQYF.

This chain uses TRBV7-6 with TRBJ2-3; 9 positions agree with TRBD2. Germline CDR1 SGHVS, CDR2 FNYEAQ. The CDR3 is 17 residues long. Trimming removed 1 base from V and 4 bases from J; junction bases left unmatched: 9. The DNA of the CDR3 is TGTGCCAGCAGCTTAGGACCTAGCGGGATACCCCCAGATACGCAGTATTTT. Translated: CASSLGPSGIPPDTQYF.

The chain links TRBV5-5 to TRBJ1-1; D unclear. There are 12 residues in the CDR3. The germline V and J ends were trimmed by 0 bases and 9 bases, with 9 bases remaining between them. Germline loops: CDR1 SGHKS, CDR2 YYEKEE (reference sequence). CDR3 nucleotides: TGTGCCAGCAGCTTGGACGCGGGAAAAGCTTTCTTT. Its protein product is CASSLDAGKAFF.

The chain joins TRBV6-2 or TRBV6-3 to TRBJ1-2, with 9 bases lining up with TRBD1. The J segment lost 4 bases and the V segment lost 0 bases, leaving 9 bases of the junction unmatched. This CDR3 is built from 17 residues. From germline, CDR1 is MNHEY and CDR2 SVGEGT. For the CDR3, the DNA is TGTGCCAGCAGTTACTCGGCCCGGACAGGGGACGCCTATGGCTACACCTTC. It is translated as CASSYSARTGDAYGYTF.

The rearrangement links TRBV4-3 to TRBJ2-2, with 9 bases that match TRBD2. Germline lookup yields CDR1 LGHNA and CDR2 YSLEER. CDR3 size: 17 residues. With V trimmed by 1 base and J by 5 bases, 8 bases remained unmatched. The CDR3 bases are TGCGCCAGCAGCCAAGTTGGCGGGAGGGCCCGAACCGGGGAGCTGTTTTTT. Translating it yields CASSQVGGRARTGELFF.

The rearrangement links TRBV24-1 to TRBJ2-5; no clear D. Germline loops: CDR1 KGHDR, CDR2 SFDVKD. Deletions cut 9 bases from V and 4 bases from J, with 11 bases between. CDR3 length: 12 residues. The CDR3 sequence: CATSASGETQYF. CDR3 nucleotide sequence: TGTGCCACCTCGGCCTCGGGAGAGACCCAGTACTTC.

The chain carries TRBV15 and TRBJ1-1; D gene unclear. CDR3 length equals 17 residues. Germline CDR1 LNHNV, CDR2 YYDKDF (reference sequence). V lost 0 bases and J 0 bases, leaving 14 bases between the germline ends. In nucleotides, the CDR3 is TGTGCCACCAGCAGAGATGGGCGGCGCGGGATGAACACTGAAGCTTTCTTT. It is translated as CATSRDGRRGMNTEAFF.

The V and J genes are TRBV19 and TRBJ1-5; D possibly corresponds to TRBD1 (6 bases). Trimming removed 5 bases at V and 5 bases at J, with 16 bases between. The CDR3 runs to 15 residues. CDR1 is LNHDA and CDR2 is SQIVND in the germline V gene (reference sequence). CDR3 coding DNA: TGTGCCAGTAGTGGGGGACATGTAGGCGATCAGCCCCAGCATTTT. Its protein product is CASSGGHVGDQPQHF.

The rearrangement joins TRBV19 to TRBJ1-5; possibly TRBD1 for D (6 bases). Trimming shortened V by 0 bases and J by 4 bases, and 22 bases separated the two germline ends. Germline assignment: CDR1 LNHDA and CDR2 SQIVND (reference sequence). There are 19 residues in the CDR3. CDR3 in DNA: TGTGCCAGTAGTATAGATCAACGACAGGCCAAAGGAAGAAATCAGCCCCAGCATTTT. Translating gives CASSIDQRQAKGRNQPQHF.

Only one count was recorded for this clone. CDR3 sequence: CASSPTGGRGRTQYF. DNA of the CDR3: TGCGCCAGCAGCCCGACAGGGGGAAGGGGACGGACCCAGTACTTC. The chain uses TRBV5-1 and TRBJ2-5, with 9 nucleotides matching TRBD1. Unmatched junction bases numbered 11, after V lost 4 bases and J lost 7 bases. The CDR3 sequence is 15 residues long. Germline V gives CDR1 SGHRS, CDR2 YFSETQ.

This clone was seen a handful of times. The CDR3 sequence is CASSQTRGGSYNEQFF. The CDR3, as DNA: TGCGCCAGCAGCCAAACCCGGGGGGGCTCCTACAATGAGCAGTTCTTC. The V gene is TRBV4-1, the J gene TRBJ2-1, with 8 bases matching TRBD2. There are 16 residues in the CDR3. CDR1 MGHRA and CDR2 YSYEKL come from the germline V gene. V dropped 2 bases and J dropped 0; count of bases not matched to a gene: 3.

The table lists this clone with a count of one. The chain joins TRBV10-3 to TRBJ1-1, with TRBD1 as a possible D gene (5 bases). The V and J ends lost 6 bases and 5 bases respectively, with 16 bases between them. Germline V gene data show CDR1 as ENHRY and CDR2 as SYGVKD. This CDR3 has 14 amino acids. DNA of the CDR3: TGTGCCATCAGCAACGACGGGGGGATGACTGAAGCTTTCTTT. This gives the protein CAISNDGGMTEAFF.

This clone has only a few counts. This chain uses TRBV2 with TRBJ2-3; 11 bases match TRBD2. The CDR3 has 18 residues. The germline CDR1 and CDR2 sequences are SNHLY and FYNNEI. Unmatched junction bases numbered 7, after V lost 2 bases and J lost 0 bases. The CDR3 loop reads CASSERPSGGTSTDTQYF. Here the CDR3 DNA reads TGTGCCAGCAGTGAAAGGCCTAGCGGGGGGACAAGCACAGATACGCAGTATTTT.

The rearrangement uses TRBV28 and TRBJ2-5; 9 positions agree with TRBD2. CDR3 length: 18 residues. Germline V gives CDR1 MDHEN, CDR2 SYDVKM. Trimming at V came to 2 bases and at J to 4 bases, leaving 14 bases not matched to a gene. CDR3 in DNA: TGTGCCAGCAGTTTAGTCGGGTCGAGCGGGACTAGCCGAGAGACCCAGTACTTC. It codes for CASSLVGSSGTSRETQYF.

The rearrangement joins TRBV6-2 or TRBV6-3 to TRBJ2-7; 8 nucleotides align to TRBD2. J gave up 3 bases and V 3 bases, and 1 base lay outside the gene matches. The CDR3 is 13 amino acids. CDR1 is MNHEY, CDR2 SVGEGT, per germline. This chain's CDR3 is CASSYSGNYEQYF. CDR3 coding DNA: TGTGCCAGCAGTTATAGCGGGAACTACGAGCAGTACTTC.

This clone was observed a few times. This sample includes further DNA sequences coding for the same CDR3. The genes are TRBV5-1 and TRBJ1-1; 7 nucleotides align to TRBD1. The CDR3 covers 14 residues. J lost 3 bases, V lost 4 bases, and 6 bases had no gene match. The germline gives CDR1 SGHRS, CDR2 YFSETQ. Here the CDR3 DNA reads TGCGCCAGCAGCCTCGACAGGGCTGACACTGAAGCTTTCTTT. Its translation is CASSLDRADTEAFF.